This TCR beta chain was sequenced for a study of T cells in Graves' hyperthyroidism and ophthalmopathy. Diagnosing involved the use of clinical symptoms, serum thyroxine and TRAb, thyroid ultrasound and orbital computed tomography. The blood was taken when hyperthyroidism was first diagnosed, before any ophthalmopathy symptoms showed up. This sample holds PBMCs from approximately 10 ml fresh peripheral blood. Many counts were recorded for this clonotype. The CDR3 is 14 residues long. CDR1 and CDR2 (germline): MDHEN, SYDVKM. V lost 1 base to trimming and J lost 8 bases, with 9 bases between them. RNA transcripts were the template for amplifying TCR beta CDR3 regions. TCR CDR3 underwent first-round RT-PCR with the HTBI primer set. TCRdb passed the multiplex PCR reads through MiXCR, listing each CDR3 protein once. Counted here are fewer than 300,000 distinct CDR3 sequences, around 15% occurring once; the ten biggest clones make up 30% to 35%.

The sequence came from a woman aged 45-59 years with Graves' hyperthyroidism that later progressed to Graves' ophthalmopathy. The rearrangement joins TRBV28 to TRBJ1-6, with D unclear. The material sequenced was blood. The CDR3 region has the DNA TGTGCCAGCAGTTTATACAGCGACGATTCACCCCTCCACTTT. Translated: CASSLYSDDSPLHF.